This T cell receptor beta chain originates from a study of T cell responses to AZD1222 COVID-19 vaccine. TCRdb's copy holds only in-frame clones and misses some; the assay was immunoSEQ multiplex PCR. Here the sample spans roughly 150,000 clones, under 95% being singletons. V gave up 2 bases and J gave up 6 bases, with 17 bases separating them. The germline V gene has CDR1 MNHEY and CDR2 SVGEGT. The CDR3 is 15 amino acids. By sample share, this clone is medium-sized (0.01 to 0.1%). What it recognizes is unknown. Study observations and caveats: Females made up more of the donors, who were largely white British, and clonal diversity may have come out too low. Regions 160-218 and 743-854 held dominance among vaccine-associated CD4 TCRs, which spanned spike.

The sequence came from an adult in good health. The J gene is TRBJ2-7, the V gene TRBV6-2 or TRBV6-3, with D possibly matching TRBD1 (5 bases). The material sequenced was peripheral blood, taken on day 0 of AZD1222 vaccination. The CDR3 DNA reads as TGTGCCAGCAGTTACCACGGAACAGGTAGACTCGAGCAGTACTTC. Its protein product is CASSYHGTGRLEQYF.